The present T cell receptor (beta chain) was sequenced within a study of vaccination and CD4 T cells after COVID-19. As for the study in general: The cells were exposed to overlapping spike peptides originating from SARS-CoV-2, HCoV-NL63, HCoV-OC43 and HCoV-229E for stimulation.

Sequenced with the Oncomine TCR Beta short-read assay was DNA taken from cultured CD4+ T cells. MiXCR was run by TCRdb on the PCR reads, yielding one entry per CDR3 protein. This sample has about 13,000 distinct CDR3 sequences, with 35% to 50% found just once. Details on this clonotype: The antigen remains unidentified.

Germline V gives CDR1 SEHNR, CDR2 FQNEAQ (reference sequence). This CDR3 is 14 amino acids long. The V gene lost 4 bases and the J gene lost 0 bases, with 7 bases spanning the gap. Sample treatment: roughly ten-day PBMC culture with coronavirus spike peptide pools or control peptides (ViraFEST assay). The sequence came from a human donor who had recovered from COVID-19. V and J are TRBV7-9 and TRBJ2-1; D is uncertain. Sequencing input: CD4+ T cells from blood, cultured in vitro. CDR3 bases: TGTGCCAGCAGCTCCGTGGACTCCTACAATGAGCAGTTCTTC. As protein: CASSSVDSYNEQFF. The whole variable domain, remainder taken from reference TRBV7-9 and TRBJ2-1, is DTGVSQNPRHKITKRGQNVTFRCDPISEHNRLYWYRQTLGQGPEFLTYFQNEAQLEKSRLLSDRFSAERPKGSFSTLEIQRTEQGDSAMYLCASSSVDSYNEQFFGPGTRLTVL.